Listed below are T cell receptor beta chains from one sample, sequenced in a study of molecular identifiers for immune sequencing clone quantification. One entry per CDR3 protein, called by TCRdb with MiXCR from the PCR reads. This sample has roughly 300,000 distinct CDR3 sequences, with 24% found just once. Source material: naive CD8+ T cells from blood, with Jurkat cell RNA spiked in. Receptors were obtained from a human donor in good health. Some libraries in this study had Jurkat cell RNA spiked in. Each CDR3 is given with its conserved first and last residue. A D gene is named only where the DNA matches it firmly.

>TRBV5-1|TRBD1
CASSLQTGTAGEKLFF
>TRBV6-2/TRBV6-3|-
CASSFWSGRNQPQHF
>TRBV7-2|-
CASSLAHPLNTEAFF
>TRBV20-1|-
CSARGLLSGANVLTF
>TRBV12-3/TRBV12-4|-
CASSFRLGELYEQYF
>TRBV2|-
CASSEGVNTEAFF
>TRBV7-9|-
CASSSVRGMNTGAFF
>TRBV7-9|TRBD1
CASSRGQPLTDTQYF
>TRBV5-6|-
CASCPWDLTDTQYF
>TRBV7-9|-
CASSLVIGSQETQYF
>TRBV4-1|-
CASSQGRGFEAQYF
>TRBV4-1|-
CASSQDPGNPYEQYF
>TRBV10-2|-
CASSAVSLADTQYF
>TRBV12-3/TRBV12-4|-
CASNKDTTNLYTQYF
>TRBV2|-
CASRPPGVAAYEQYF
>TRBV6-5|TRBD1
CASSYSSGQYNSPLHF
>TRBV20-1|TRBD2
CSADGTSGMYEQYF
>TRBV6-2/TRBV6-3|-
CASSYDEKSLELRADTQYF
>TRBV7-2|-
CASSFAFRASPDTQYF
>TRBV5-4|TRBD2
CASSLTVVAGGSYNEQFF
>TRBV5-6|-
CASSPHAGANVVGNQPQHF
>TRBV27|-
CASRSTGTKNIQYF
>TRBV19|TRBD2
CASSITSGGQETQYF
>TRBV9|TRBD2
CASSGSGRAAGELFF
>TRBV6-5|TRBD1
CASSYTTGRNYGYTF
>TRBV6-6|TRBD2
CASSYTSAYEQYF
>TRBV6-6|-
CASSYSSDTYNEQFF
>TRBV30|-
CAWSVLAPDTQYF